The present entry profiles one TCR delta chain with its context. Only a few counts were recorded for this clone. It lacks a known antigen. TCRdb attributes to this sequence the protein of a much larger clone, which differs from the DNA translation at residue 4; a read error is likely, and the protein displayed is translated from the DNA. Library construction relied on multiplex PCR. Sequencing used an Illumina MiSeq. Both TCR gamma (TRG) and TCR delta (TRD) chains were sequenced from each sorted gammadelta T cell sample. In the source study's methods: The repertoire analyses used clonotype tree plots, the accumulated frequency of the top 20 clonotypes, and diversity index (DI) and D75 metrics. TCRdb called clones afresh from the public reads with CATT; identical DNA rows were later merged. TCRdb, not the authors, supplied the V and J calls. The sample data list 50,000 to 60,000 delta-chain clones, and roughly 2% of these were observed just once. The ten largest clonotypes hold 24% of the sample.

V is trimmed back by 5 bases and J by 3 bases, and the junction contains 5 bases that no gene match accounts for. The CDR3 goes from the cysteine to the phenylalanine over 13 residues. Only CDR3 DNA is held: 39 bases, read in frame from base 1. Looking up the germline V gene yields CDR1 GEAIGNYY and CDR2 EKD. Vgamma9/Vdelta2+ and Vdelta2-negative gammadelta T cell populations were flow-sorted from peripheral blood mononuclear cells for bulk TCR repertoire analysis. This entry belongs to a study of γδ T cells in repeated Plasmodium falciparum infection (dated by TCRdb to the early 2020s). About the study as a whole: The natural-infection arm enrolled Malian children exposed to intense seasonal malaria transmission, compared against age and gender matched Australian children. The gammadelta TCR repertoires from Mali were analysed in two ways: cross-sectionally during periods with no transmission, and longitudinally across episodes of acute febrile malaria. Five malaria-naive U.S. adults underwent four controlled human malaria infections by bites from P. falciparum NF54-infected Anopheles stephensi mosquitoes over 644 days. Samples from controlled-infection subjects were taken at baseline, just before selected infections, and 21 days after each infection. The study examined how repeated Plasmodium falciparum infection shapes the human gammadelta T cell repertoire, using natural infection in Mali and controlled human malaria infection.

Results and caveats for the whole study, not just this receptor: Vgamma9/Vdelta2+ TCR repertoires showed a highly stable polyclonal repertoire over time and infection, with many inter-individual overlapping TCRgamma sequences. Compared with the repertoires of Australian children, the Vdelta2-negative gammadelta TCR repertoires of Malian children appeared more clonally expanded, less diverse and less shared. Analysis of inter-individual variability in gammadelta T cell responses was limited by the small size of the controlled-infection cohort. Generalizability was limited because the Malian cohort was drawn from a small rural village of predominantly one ethnic group. In Vdelta2-negative, largely Vdelta1+, gammadelta TCR repertoires, repeated controlled infections appeared to drive waves of new clonotype selection.

The sequencing sample was made of gamma-delta T cells from blood. This sequence originates from a pool of human donors (malaria-infected and uninfected, not separated). In this chain, TRDV2 is recombined with TRDJ1; the junction holds 7 bases that match TRDD3. TCRdb leaves out the J gene; it was filled in here by matching the DNA to germline. Here the CDR3 is given as CACGRGIPDKLIF. The nucleotide sequence reads as follows: TGTGCCTGTGGCAGAGGGATACCCGATAAACTCATCTTT.